This T cell receptor (beta chain) was sequenced during a study of graft-versus-host responses after intestinal transplantation. On this clone itself: Its target is not known.

Assay: immunoSEQ multiplex PCR; the TCRdb copy retains only in-frame clones and omits some. The table shows 70,000 or so clones, with roughly 84% occurring only once. CDR1 and CDR2 from the germline V gene are LNHDA and SQIVND (reference sequence). The CDR3 contains 14 residues. V lost 6 bases to trimming and J lost 5 bases; unmatched junction nucleotides: 8. This sequence originates from a human donor who was the organ donor for an intestinal transplant. The input for sequencing was unstimulated CD4+ T cells sorted from spleen or lymph node cells, taken before transplant. This chain links TRBV19 with TRBJ1-2; 8 bases match TRBD1. CDR3 loop: CASRLNDRGYGYTF. The CDR3 DNA is TGTGCCAGTAGACTAAACGACAGGGGATATGGCTACACCTTC.